This TCR beta chain appears in the sequencing data of a study of OX40 agonist ivuxolimab in advanced cancers. The CDR3 consists of 14 residues. CDR1 and CDR2 (germline): MNHNY, SVGAGI (reference sequence). The V and J ends lost 6 bases and 4 bases respectively, with 15 bases between them. Note on this clone: Its antigen is unknown.

General study findings and limits: The study found that CD8+ T cells averaged more expanded clones than CD4+. Dose levels from 0.1 to 3.0 mg/kg saw CD4+ and CD8+ blood T cells expand clonally by week 6.

Method: immunoSEQ multiplex PCR; TCRdb's copy keeps in-frame clones and lacks some. The sample includes over 85,000 clones, around four fifths of them seen just once. This sequence joins TRBV6-6 and TRBJ1-2, with D tentatively TRBD1 (5 bases). This receptor was identified in an adult with an advanced solid tumor such as melanoma, head and neck, liver or kidney cancer. The material was CD4+ or CD8+ T cells sorted from blood, obtained in a trial of the OX40 agonist ivuxolimab. CDR3 bases: TGTGCCAGCAGACATACGACAGACTCCTATGGCTACACCTTC. Amino acid sequence: CASRHTTDSYGYTF.